A single sample is the source of the 7 T cell receptor beta chains below, sequenced in a study of blood T cell dynamics during melanoma immunotherapy. Documented time point: pre-treatment baseline. The method was immunoSEQ multiplex PCR; TCRdb's version includes in-frame clones alone and lacks a portion of them. The sample records around 12,000 clones, approximately 84% being singletons. Specimen: blood, collected from a patient treated with checkpoint blockade. These receptors were taken from a human donor with melanoma.

The chain is built from TRBV21-1 and TRBJ2-1; TRBD2 reflects the table's D call only, with no check against the DNA. TRBV21-1 is noted as a pseudogene. The CDR3 extends over 14 amino acids. The CDR3 here is CASSKARSEVKQFF. The CDR3 DNA sequence: TGTGCCAGCAGCAAAGCGCGAAGTGAAGTTAAGCAGTTCTTC.

A note on this clone: The junction and the germline gene differ at one end; a read error may be behind it. At the DNA level, this CDR3 is encoded by other sequences in the same sample as well. V gene TRBV2 combines with J gene TRBJ2-2, with 8 positions matching TRBD2. The germline V gene encodes CDR1 SNHLY and CDR2 FYNNEI. There are 14 residues in the CDR3. The CDR3: CASQALAVAGELFF. The CDR3 DNA follows: TGTGCCAGCCAAGCACTAGCGGTCGCCGGAGAGCTGTTTTTT. Full variable domain (rest looked up from reference TRBV2 and TRBJ2-2): EPEVTQTPSHQVTQMGQEVILRCVPISNHLYFYWYRQILGQKVEFLVSFYNNEISEKSEIFDDQFSVERPDGSNFTLKIRSTKLEDSAMYFCASQALAVAGELFFGEGSRLTVL.

This sequence joins TRBV30 and TRBJ1-5; D gene unclear. The CDR3 runs 14 residues. CDR1 is GTSNPN, CDR2 SVGIG, per germline (reference sequence). Trimming stripped 1 base from V and 2 bases from J, with 9 bases between. The CDR3 sequence is CAWSAAARNQPQHF. The CDR3 DNA reads as TGTGCCTGGAGTGCCGCAGCCCGCAATCAGCCCCAGCATTTT.

This clone was found once. The chain is built from TRBV18 and TRBJ1-4; the match to TRBD1 covers 7 bases. Germline V lookup: CDR1 KGHSH, CDR2 LQKENI. The CDR3 is 14 residues long. The J segment lost 7 bases and the V segment lost 2 bases, leaving 4 bases of the junction unmatched. The CDR3 sequence: CASSPGDSVEKLFF. CDR3 in DNA: TGTGCCAGCTCACCAGGGGACAGCGTTGAAAAACTGTTTTTT.

The genes are TRBV5-6 and TRBJ2-3; D possibly corresponds to TRBD2 (7 bases). V lost 4 bases and J lost 6, with 21 bases in between. Per germline, CDR1 SGHDT and CDR2 YYEEEE. The CDR3 runs 16 residues. In DNA form, the CDR3 reads TGTGCCAGCAGCGTTGGGGGAGGGGGTATACGTGATACGCAGTATTTT. Translating it yields CASSVGGGGIRDTQYF.

The chain recombines TRBV5-6 with TRBJ1-5, with 8 bases that match TRBD1. The CDR3 covers 18 residues. Per the germline V gene, CDR1 is SGHDT and CDR2 is YYEEEE. The V gene end was trimmed by 4 bases and the J gene end by 0 bases; junction bases not matched to a gene: 12. CDR3 amino acids: CASSRTGSISYSNQPQHF. The CDR3, as DNA: TGTGCCAGCAGCCGGACAGGGTCTATCTCCTATAGCAATCAGCCCCAGCATTTT. The full variable domain, completed using reference TRBV5-6 and TRBJ1-5, is DAGVTQSPTHLIKTRGQQVTLRCSPKSGHDTVSWYQQALGQGPQFIFQYYEEEERQRGNFPDRFSGHQFPNYSSELNVNALLLGDSALYLCASSRTGSISYSNQPQHFGDGTRLSIL.

This clone has just a few counts. The rearrangement links TRBV10-3 to TRBJ1-1; 7 bases fit TRBD1. The germline V gene encodes CDR1 ENHRY and CDR2 SYGVKD. The CDR3 is 11 residues long. V lost 6 bases and J lost 12; bases outside the gene matches: 7. CDR3 amino acids: CAISQGGDSFF. CDR3 nucleotides: TGTGCCATCAGCCAGGGGGGTGATTCTTTCTTT.